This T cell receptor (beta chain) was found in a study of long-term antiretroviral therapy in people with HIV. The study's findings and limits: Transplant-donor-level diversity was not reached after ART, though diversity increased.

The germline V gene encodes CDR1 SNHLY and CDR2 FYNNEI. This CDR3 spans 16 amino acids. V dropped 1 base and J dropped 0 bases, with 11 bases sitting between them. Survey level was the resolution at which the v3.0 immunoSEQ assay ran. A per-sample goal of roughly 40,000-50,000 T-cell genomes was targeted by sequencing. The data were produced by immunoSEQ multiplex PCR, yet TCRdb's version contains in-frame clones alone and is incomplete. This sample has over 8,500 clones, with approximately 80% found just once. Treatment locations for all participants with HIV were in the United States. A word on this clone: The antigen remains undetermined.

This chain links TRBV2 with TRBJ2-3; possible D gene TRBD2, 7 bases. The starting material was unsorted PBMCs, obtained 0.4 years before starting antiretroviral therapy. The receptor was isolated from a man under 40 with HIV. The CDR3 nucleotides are TGTGCCAGCAGTGAAGAGGGGGGGGGTAGCACAGATACGCAGTATTTT. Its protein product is CASSEEGGGSTDTQYF.